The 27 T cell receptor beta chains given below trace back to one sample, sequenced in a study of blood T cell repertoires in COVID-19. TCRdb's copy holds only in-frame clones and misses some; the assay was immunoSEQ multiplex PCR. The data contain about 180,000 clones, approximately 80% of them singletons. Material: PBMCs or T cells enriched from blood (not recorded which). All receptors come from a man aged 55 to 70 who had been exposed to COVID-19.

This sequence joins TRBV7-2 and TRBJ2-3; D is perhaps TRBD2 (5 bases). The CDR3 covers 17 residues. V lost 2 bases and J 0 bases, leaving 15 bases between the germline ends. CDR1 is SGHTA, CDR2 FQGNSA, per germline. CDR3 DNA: TGTGCCAGCAGCTTATCGAGTGGGAGCGGAAGCACAGATACGCAGTATTTT. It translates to CASSLSSGSGSTDTQYF. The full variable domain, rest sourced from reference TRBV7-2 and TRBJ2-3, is GAGVSQSPSNKVTEKGKDVELRCDPISGHTALYWYRQSLGQGLEFLIYFQGNSAPDKSGLPSDRFSAERTGGSVSTLTIQRTQQEDSAVYLCASSLSSGSGSTDTQYFGPGTRLTVL.

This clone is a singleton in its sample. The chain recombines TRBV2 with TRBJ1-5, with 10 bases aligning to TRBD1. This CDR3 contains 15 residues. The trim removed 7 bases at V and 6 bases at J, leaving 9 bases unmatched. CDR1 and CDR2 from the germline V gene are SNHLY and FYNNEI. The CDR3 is CASKRQGAPGQPQHF. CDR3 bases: TGTGCCAGCAAACGACAGGGGGCGCCGGGTCAGCCCCAGCATTTT.

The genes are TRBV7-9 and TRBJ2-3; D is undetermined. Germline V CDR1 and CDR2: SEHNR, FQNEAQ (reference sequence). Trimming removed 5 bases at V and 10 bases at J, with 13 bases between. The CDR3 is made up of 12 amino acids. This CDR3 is CASSPLELAQYF. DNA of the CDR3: TGTGCCAGCAGCCCCCTTGAGCTGGCGCAGTATTTT.

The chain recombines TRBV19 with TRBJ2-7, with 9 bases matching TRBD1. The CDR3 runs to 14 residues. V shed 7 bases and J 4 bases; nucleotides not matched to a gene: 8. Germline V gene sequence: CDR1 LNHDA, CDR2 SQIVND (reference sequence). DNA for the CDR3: TGTGCCAGTAAAAACAGGGGGCCAGCGTACGAGCAGTACTTC. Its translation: CASKNRGPAYEQYF.

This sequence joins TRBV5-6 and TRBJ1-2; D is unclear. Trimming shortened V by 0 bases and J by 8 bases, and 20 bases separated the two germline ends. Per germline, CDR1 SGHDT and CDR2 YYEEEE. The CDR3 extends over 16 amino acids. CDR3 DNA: TGTGCCAGCAGCTTGGAGGCGGGCCGCGCCTTGAGAGGCTACACCTTC. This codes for CASSLEAGRALRGYTF.

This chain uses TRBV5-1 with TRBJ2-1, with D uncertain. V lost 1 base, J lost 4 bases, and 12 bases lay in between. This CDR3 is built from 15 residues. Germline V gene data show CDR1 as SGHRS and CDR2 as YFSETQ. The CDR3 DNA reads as TGCGCCAGCAGCTTGAGGCTAGGATCGTACAATGAGCAGTTCTTC. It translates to CASSLRLGSYNEQFF.

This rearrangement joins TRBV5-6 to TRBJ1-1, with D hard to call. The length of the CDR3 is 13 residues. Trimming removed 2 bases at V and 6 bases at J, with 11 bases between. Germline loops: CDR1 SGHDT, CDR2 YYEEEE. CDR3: CASSLFPPSEAFF. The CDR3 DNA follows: TGTGCCAGCAGCTTATTCCCCCCCTCTGAAGCTTTCTTT.

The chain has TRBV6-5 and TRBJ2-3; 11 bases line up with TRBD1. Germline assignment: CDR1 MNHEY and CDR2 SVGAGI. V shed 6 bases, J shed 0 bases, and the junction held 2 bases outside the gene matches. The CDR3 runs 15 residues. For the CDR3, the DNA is TGTGCCAGCAGAGGGGACAGGGGGAGCACAGATACGCAGTATTTT. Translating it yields CASRGDRGSTDTQYF.

The CDR3 DNA reads TGCGCCAGCAGCTCTAGCGGGAGTAGCACCGGGGAGCTGTTTTTT. Protein: CASSSSGSSTGELFF. The chain couples TRBV5-1 to TRBJ2-2, with 10 bases fitting TRBD2. Trimming removed 3 bases from V and 4 bases from J; junction bases left unmatched: 3. The CDR3 length is 15 residues. The germline CDR1 and CDR2 sequences are SGHRS and YFSETQ. Looking up the rest from reference TRBV5-1 and TRBJ2-2 gives the full variable domain: KAGVTQTPRYLIKTRGQQVTLSCSPISGHRSVSWYQQTPGQGLQFLFEYFSETQRNKGNFPGRFSGRQFSNSRSEMNVSTLELGDSALYLCASSSSGSSTGELFFGEGSRLTVL.

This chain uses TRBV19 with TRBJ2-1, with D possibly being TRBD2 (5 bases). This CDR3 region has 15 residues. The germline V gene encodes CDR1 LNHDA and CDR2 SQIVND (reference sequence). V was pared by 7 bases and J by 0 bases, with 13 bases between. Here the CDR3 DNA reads TGTGCCAGTAACCGACTCGGAGGCTCCTACAATGAGCAGTTCTTC. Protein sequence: CASNRLGGSYNEQFF.

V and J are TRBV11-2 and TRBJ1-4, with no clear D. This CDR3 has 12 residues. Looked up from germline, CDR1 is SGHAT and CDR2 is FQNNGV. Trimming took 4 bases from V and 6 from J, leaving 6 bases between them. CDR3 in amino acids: CASSSFDEKLFF. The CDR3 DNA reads TGTGCCAGCAGCTCTTTTGATGAAAAACTGTTTTTT.

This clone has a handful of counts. In nucleotides, the CDR3 is TGTGCCAGCAGTTTACTACAGGCCGGGCCCTACAATGAGCAGTTCTTC. Its translation is CASSLLQAGPYNEQFF. The chain combines TRBV27 with TRBJ2-1; the D gene is possibly TRBD1 (5 bases). With 2 bases removed from V and 2 bases from J, the gap between germline ends came to 13 bases. Germline V gene lookup returns CDR1 MNHEY and CDR2 SMNVEV (reference sequence). The CDR3 spans 16 residues.

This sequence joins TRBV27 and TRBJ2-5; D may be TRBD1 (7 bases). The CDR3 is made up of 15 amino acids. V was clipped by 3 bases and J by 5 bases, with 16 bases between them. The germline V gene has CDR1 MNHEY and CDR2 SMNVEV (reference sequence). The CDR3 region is CASSFSSRGRETQYF. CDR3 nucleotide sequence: TGTGCCAGCAGTTTCTCCTCCAGGGGGAGGGAGACCCAGTACTTC.

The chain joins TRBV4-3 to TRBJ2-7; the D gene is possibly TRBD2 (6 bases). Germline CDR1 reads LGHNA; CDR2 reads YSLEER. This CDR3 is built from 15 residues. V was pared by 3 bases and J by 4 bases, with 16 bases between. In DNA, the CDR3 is TGCGCCAGCAGCCACTCCGCCACGGGGGAGTACGAGCAGTACTTC. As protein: CASSHSATGEYEQYF.

CDR3 nucleotides: TGTGCCAGCAGTTACCAACCCCCGGGAGGGAATCAGCCCCAGCATTTT. Its protein product is CASSYQPPGGNQPQHF. The genes are TRBV6-5 and TRBJ1-5; D is uncertain. V lost 2 bases to trimming and J lost 4 bases, with 15 bases between them. The CDR3 has 16 residues. Germline CDR1 is MNHEY and CDR2 is SVGAGI.

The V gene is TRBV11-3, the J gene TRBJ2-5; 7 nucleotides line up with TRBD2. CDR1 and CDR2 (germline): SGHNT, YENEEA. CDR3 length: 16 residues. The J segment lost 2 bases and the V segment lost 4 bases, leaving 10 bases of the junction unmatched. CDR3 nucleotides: TGTGCCAGCAGCTCCCGGGGAGCGGGGAAACAAGAGACCCAGTACTTC. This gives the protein CASSSRGAGKQETQYF.

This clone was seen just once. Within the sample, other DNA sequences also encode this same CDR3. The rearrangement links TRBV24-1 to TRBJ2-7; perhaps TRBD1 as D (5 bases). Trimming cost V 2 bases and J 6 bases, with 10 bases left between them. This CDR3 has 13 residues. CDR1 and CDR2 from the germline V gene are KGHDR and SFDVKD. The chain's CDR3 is CATSDWGQGEQYF. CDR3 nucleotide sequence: TGTGCCACCAGTGATTGGGGCCAGGGCGAGCAGTACTTC.

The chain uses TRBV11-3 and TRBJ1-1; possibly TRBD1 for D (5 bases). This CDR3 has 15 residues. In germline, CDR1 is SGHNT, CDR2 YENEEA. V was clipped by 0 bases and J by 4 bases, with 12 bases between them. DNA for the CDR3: TGTGCCAGCAGCTTAGATCTATCCAGGGCCACTGAAGCTTTCTTT. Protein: CASSLDLSRATEAFF.

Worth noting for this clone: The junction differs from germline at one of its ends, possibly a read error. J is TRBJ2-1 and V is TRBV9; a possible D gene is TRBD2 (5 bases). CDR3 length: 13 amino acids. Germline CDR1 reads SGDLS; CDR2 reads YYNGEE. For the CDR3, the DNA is TGTGTCAGCAGCCTCCTACTAGTTAGAGAGCAGTTCTTC. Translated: CVSSLLLVREQFF.

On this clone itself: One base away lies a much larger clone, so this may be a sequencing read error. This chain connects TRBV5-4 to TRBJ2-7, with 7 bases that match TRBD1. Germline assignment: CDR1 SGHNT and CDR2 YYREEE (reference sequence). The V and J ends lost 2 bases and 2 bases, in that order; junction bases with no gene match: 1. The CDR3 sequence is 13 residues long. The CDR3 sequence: CASSLQGTYEQYF. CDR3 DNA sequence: TGTGCCAGCAGCTTACAGGGGACCTACGAGCAGTACTTC.

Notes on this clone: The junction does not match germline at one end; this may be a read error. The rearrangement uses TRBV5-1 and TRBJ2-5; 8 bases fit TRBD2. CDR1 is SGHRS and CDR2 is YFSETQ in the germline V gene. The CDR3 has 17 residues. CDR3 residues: CARSLAGGGLYQETQYF. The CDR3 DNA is TGCGCCCGCAGCTTGGCCGGGGGGGGCCTCTACCAAGAGACCCAGTACTTC.

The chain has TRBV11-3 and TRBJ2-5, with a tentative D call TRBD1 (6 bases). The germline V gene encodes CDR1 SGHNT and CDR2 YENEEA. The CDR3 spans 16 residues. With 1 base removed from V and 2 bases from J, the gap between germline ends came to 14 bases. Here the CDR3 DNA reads TGTGCCAGCAGCTTAGGGACAGCGATTCTACAAGAGACCCAGTACTTC. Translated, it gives CASSLGTAILQETQYF.

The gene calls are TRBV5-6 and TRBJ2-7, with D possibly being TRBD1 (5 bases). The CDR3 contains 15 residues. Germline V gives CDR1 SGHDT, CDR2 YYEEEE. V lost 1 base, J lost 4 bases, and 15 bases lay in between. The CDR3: CASSLSGHLQYEQYF. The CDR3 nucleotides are TGTGCCAGCAGCTTGAGTGGACACCTCCAATACGAGCAGTACTTC. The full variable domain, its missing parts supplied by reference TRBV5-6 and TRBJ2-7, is DAGVTQSPTHLIKTRGQQVTLRCSPKSGHDTVSWYQQALGQGPQFIFQYYEEEERQRGNFPDRFSGHQFPNYSSELNVNALLLGDSALYLCASSLSGHLQYEQYFGPGTRLTVT.

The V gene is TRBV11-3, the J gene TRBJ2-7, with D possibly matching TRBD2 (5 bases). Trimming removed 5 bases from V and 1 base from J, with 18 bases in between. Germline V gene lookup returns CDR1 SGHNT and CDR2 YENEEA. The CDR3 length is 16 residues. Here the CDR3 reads CASSPLGGAKSYEQYF. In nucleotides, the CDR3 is TGTGCCAGCAGCCCCCTCGGAGGTGCAAAGTCCTACGAGCAGTACTTC.

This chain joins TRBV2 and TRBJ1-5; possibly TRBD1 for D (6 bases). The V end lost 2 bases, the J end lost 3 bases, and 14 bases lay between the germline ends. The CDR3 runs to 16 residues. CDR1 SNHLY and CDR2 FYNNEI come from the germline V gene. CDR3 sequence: CASSERGGASNQPQHF. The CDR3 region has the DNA TGTGCCAGCAGTGAACGAGGGGGGGCATCCAATCAGCCCCAGCATTTT.

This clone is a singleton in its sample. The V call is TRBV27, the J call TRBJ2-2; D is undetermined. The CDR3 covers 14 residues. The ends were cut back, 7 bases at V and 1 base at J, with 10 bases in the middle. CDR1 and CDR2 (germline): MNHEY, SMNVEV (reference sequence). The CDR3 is CASIRLGNTGELFF. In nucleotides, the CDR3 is TGTGCCAGCATACGACTGGGGAACACCGGGGAGCTGTTTTTT.

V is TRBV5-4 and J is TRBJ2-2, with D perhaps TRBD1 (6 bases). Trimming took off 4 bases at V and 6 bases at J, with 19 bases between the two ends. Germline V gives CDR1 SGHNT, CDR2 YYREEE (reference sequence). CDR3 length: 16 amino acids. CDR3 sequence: CASSQQGVGISGELFF. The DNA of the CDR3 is TGTGCCAGCAGCCAACAGGGAGTCGGGATCTCCGGGGAGCTGTTTTTT.